The present TCR beta chain was sequenced within a study of cytomegalovirus exposure and HLA in healthy donors. Study at large: The same platform was used for the 90 to 150 validation repertoires and the 650 to 800 first-cohort repertoires, a later analysis reported.

This CDR3 is built from 12 residues. Looked up from germline, CDR1 is SEHNR and CDR2 is FQNEAQ (reference sequence). With 3 bases removed from V and 6 bases from J, the gap between germline ends came to 9 bases. Profiling relied on immunoSEQ multiplex PCR, and the TCRdb table lists in-frame clones only, not all of them. The top ten clones hold 4% of a sample with 100,000 to 120,000 clones, about 86% of them seen once. Comments on this clone: The antigen remains undetermined.

Study-level findings and limits: Three CMV-associated chains proved CMV antigen-specific in vitro. The listing of roughly 160 TCR beta chains classed them as cytomegalovirus-associated.

The receptor comes from a woman under 30 in good health and CMV-seropositive. The chain couples TRBV7-9 to TRBJ2-7, with TRBD2 as a possible D gene (6 bases). Material: PBMCs. The CDR3 nucleotides read TGTGCCAGCAGCTTTGGAGGGACCGAGCAGTACTTC. Translating it yields CASSFGGTEQYF.